This T cell receptor beta chain was identified during a study of blood T cell repertoires in COVID-19. In the study overall: Italy, Spain and the United States were the sources of the convalescent and acute COVID-19 samples.

The CDR3 sequence is 14 residues long. CDR1 MDHEN and CDR2 SYDVKM come from the germline V gene. V lost 1 base, J lost 0 bases, and 7 bases lay in between. Assay used: immunoSEQ multiplex PCR; TCRdb lists only in-frame clones, some missing. The sample contains some 370,000 clones, over 80% of which appear only once. The chain combines TRBV28 with TRBJ2-7; no definite D call. The receptor was derived from a woman aged 45 to 65 who had recovered from COVID-19. Sequences were obtained from PBMCs or T cells enriched from blood (not recorded which). The CDR3 is CASSLSAVSYEQYF. The CDR3 DNA reads as TGTGCCAGCAGTTTATCCGCAGTCTCCTACGAGCAGTACTTC. Full variable domain (remainder filled in from reference TRBV28 and TRBJ2-7): DVKVTQSSRYLVKRTGEKVFLECVQDMDHENMFWYRQDPGLGLRLIYFSYDVKMKEKGDIPEGYSVSREKKERFSLILESASTNQTSMYLCASSLSAVSYEQYFGPGTRLTVT.